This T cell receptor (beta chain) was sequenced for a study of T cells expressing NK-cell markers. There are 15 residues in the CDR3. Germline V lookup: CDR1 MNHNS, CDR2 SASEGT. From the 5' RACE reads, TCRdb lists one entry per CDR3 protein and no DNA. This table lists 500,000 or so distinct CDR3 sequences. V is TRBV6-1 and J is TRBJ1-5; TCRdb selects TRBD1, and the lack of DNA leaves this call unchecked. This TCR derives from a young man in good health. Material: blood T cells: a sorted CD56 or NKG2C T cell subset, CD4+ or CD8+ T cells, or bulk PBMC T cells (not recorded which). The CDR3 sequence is CASSPWTGMGQPQHF.